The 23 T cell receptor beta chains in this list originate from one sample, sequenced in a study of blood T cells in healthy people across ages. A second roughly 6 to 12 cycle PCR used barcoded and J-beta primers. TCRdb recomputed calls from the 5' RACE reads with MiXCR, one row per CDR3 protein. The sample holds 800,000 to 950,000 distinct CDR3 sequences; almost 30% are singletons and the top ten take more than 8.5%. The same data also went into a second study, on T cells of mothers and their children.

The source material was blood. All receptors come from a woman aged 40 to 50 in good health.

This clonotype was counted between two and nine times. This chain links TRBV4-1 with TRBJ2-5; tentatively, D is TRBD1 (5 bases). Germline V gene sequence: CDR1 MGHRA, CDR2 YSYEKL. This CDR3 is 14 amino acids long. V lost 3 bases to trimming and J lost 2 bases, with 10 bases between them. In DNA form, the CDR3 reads TGCGCCAGCAGCCAGGACATAACTCAAGAGACCCAGTACTTC. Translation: CASSQDITQETQYF.

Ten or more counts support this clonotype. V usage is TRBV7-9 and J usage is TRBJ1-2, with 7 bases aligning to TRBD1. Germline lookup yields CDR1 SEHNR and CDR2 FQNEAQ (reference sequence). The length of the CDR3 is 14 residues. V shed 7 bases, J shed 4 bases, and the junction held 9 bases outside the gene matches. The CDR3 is CASTRRQGSYGYTF. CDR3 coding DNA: TGTGCCAGCACCAGGAGACAGGGTAGCTATGGCTACACCTTC.

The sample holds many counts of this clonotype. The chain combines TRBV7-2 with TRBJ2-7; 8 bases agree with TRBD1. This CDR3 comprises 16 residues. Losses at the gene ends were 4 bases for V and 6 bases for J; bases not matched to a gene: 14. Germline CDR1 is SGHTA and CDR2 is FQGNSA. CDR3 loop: CASSSPGTGGPREQYF. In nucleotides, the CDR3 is TGTGCCAGCAGCTCCCCGGGGACAGGTGGACCTCGCGAGCAGTACTTC.

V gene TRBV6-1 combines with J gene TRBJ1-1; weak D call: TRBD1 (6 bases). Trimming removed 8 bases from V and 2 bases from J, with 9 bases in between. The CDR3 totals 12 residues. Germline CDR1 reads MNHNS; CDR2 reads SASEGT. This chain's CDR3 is CASGQSNTEAFF. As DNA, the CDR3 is TGTGCCAGCGGACAGAGTAACACTGAAGCTTTCTTT.

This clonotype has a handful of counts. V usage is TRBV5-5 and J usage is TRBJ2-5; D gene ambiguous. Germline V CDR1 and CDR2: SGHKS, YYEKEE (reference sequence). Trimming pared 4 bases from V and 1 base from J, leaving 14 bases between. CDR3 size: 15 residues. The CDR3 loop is CASSRGDGSQETQYF. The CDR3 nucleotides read TGTGCCAGCAGCCGCGGAGACGGTTCCCAAGAGACCCAGTACTTC.

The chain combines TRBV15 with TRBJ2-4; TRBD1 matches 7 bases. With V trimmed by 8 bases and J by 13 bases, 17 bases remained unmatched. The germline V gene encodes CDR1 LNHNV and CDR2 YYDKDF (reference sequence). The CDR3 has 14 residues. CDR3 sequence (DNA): TGTGCCACCGGACTGACAGGGAGTCACAATGAGCAGTACTTC. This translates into CATGLTGSHNEQYF.

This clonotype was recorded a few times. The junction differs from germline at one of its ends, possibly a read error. The CDR3 region is CTSSLTAGAYNEQFF. CDR3 in DNA: TGTACCAGCAGCTTAACGGCGGGGGCCTACAATGAGCAGTTCTTC. The chain carries TRBV7-3 and TRBJ2-1, with 7 bases aligning to TRBD2. Germline V gene lookup returns CDR1 SGHTA and CDR2 FQGTGA. CDR3 length: 15 residues.

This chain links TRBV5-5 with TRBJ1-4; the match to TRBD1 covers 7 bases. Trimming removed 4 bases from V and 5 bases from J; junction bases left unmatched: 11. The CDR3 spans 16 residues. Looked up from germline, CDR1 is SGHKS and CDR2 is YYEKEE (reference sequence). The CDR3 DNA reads TGTGCCAGCAGCGGGGCGTGGAAACAGGGGAATGAAAAACTGTTTTTT. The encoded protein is CASSGAWKQGNEKLFF.

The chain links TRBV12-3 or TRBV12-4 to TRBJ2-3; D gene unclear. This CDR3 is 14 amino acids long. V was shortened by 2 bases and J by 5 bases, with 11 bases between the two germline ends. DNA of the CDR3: TGTGCCAGCAGTTTAAACCGCGGCGGAGATACGCAGTATTTT. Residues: CASSLNRGGDTQYF.

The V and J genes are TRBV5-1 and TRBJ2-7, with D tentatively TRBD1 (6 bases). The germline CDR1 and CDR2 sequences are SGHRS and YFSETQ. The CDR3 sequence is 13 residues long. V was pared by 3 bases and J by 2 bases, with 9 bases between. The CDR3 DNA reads TGCGCCAGCAGCTCCCCAGGGGCCTACGAGCAGTACTTC. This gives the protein CASSSPGAYEQYF.

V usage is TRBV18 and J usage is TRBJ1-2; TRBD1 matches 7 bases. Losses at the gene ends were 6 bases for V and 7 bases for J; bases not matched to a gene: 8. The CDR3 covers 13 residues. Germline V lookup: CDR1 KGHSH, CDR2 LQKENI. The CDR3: CASSGTDSRGYTF. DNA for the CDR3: TGTGCCAGCTCTGGGACAGACTCGCGTGGCTACACCTTC.

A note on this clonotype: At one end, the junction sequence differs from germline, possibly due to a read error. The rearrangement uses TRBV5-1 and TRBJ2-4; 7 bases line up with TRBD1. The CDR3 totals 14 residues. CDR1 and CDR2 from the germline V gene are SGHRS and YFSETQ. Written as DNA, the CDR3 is TGCGCCGGCAGCTTGGACAGGAGCGCAAACATTCAGTACTTC. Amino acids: CAGSLDRSANIQYF.

CDR3 sequence: CASSLVQDSYEQYF. The CDR3, as DNA: TGTGCCAGCAGCTTAGTCCAGGATTCCTACGAGCAGTACTTC. The V and J genes are TRBV7-2 and TRBJ2-7; D ambiguous. Germline CDR1 reads SGHTA; CDR2 reads FQGNSA. This CDR3 has 14 residues. Deletions cut 1 base from V and 1 base from J, with 8 bases between.

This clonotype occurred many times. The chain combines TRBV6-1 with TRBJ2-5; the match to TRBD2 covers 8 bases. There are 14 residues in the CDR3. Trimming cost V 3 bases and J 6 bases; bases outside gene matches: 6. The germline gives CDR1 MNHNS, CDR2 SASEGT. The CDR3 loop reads CASSESAGEQTQYF. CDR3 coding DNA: TGTGCCAGCAGTGAGTCAGCGGGGGAACAGACCCAGTACTTC.

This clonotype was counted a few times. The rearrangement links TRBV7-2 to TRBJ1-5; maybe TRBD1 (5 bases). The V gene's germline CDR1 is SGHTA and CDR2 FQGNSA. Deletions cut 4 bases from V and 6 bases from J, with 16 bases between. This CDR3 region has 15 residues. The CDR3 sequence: CASSSGPISGQPQHF. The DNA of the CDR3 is TGTGCCAGCAGCTCGGGACCGATTAGCGGTCAGCCCCAGCATTTT.

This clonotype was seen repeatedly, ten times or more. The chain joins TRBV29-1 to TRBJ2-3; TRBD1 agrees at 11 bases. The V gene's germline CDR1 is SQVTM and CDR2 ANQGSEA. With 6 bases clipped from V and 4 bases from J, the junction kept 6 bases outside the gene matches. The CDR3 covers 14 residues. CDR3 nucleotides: TGCAGCGTAGGACAGGGGGCTCTTGCAGATACGCAGTATTTT. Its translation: CSVGQGALADTQYF.

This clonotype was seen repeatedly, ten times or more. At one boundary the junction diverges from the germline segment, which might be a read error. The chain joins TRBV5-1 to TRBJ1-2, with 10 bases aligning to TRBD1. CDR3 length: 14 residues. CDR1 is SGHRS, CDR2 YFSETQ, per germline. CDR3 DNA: TGTGCCAGCAGTTCCCGGACAGGGGGTTCTGGCTACACCTTC. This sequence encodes CASSSRTGGSGYTF.

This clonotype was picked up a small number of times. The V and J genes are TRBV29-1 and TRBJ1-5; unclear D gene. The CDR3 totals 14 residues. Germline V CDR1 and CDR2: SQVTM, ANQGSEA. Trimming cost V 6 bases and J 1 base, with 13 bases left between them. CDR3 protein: CSVSRGFSNQPQHF. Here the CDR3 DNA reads TGCAGCGTATCCCGAGGGTTCAGCAATCAGCCCCAGCATTTT.

The chain's CDR3 is CASTVTGQFNQPQHF. The CDR3 DNA reads as TGTGCCAGCACCGTTACGGGACAGTTCAATCAGCCCCAGCATTTT. The V gene is TRBV28, the J gene TRBJ1-5; 7 bases agree with TRBD1. The CDR3 covers 15 residues. After removal of 7 bases from V and 3 bases from J, the junction contained 9 bases not matched to a gene. The germline CDR1 and CDR2 sequences are MDHEN and SYDVKM.

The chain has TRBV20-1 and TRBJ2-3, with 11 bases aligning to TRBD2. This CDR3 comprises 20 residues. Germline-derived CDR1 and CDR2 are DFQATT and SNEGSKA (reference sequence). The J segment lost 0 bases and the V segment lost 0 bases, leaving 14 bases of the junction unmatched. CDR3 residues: CSARDPSASGGRHSTDTQYF. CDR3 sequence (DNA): TGCAGTGCTAGAGACCCGTCGGCTAGCGGGGGGCGTCATAGCACAGATACGCAGTATTTT.

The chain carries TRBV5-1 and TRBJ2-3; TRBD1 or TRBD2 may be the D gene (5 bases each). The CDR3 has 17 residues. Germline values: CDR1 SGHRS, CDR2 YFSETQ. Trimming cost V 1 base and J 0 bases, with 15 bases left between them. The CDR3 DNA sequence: TGCGCCAGCAGCTTGCCCTCGGGGCGGAGGAGCACAGATACGCAGTATTTT. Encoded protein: CASSLPSGRRSTDTQYF.

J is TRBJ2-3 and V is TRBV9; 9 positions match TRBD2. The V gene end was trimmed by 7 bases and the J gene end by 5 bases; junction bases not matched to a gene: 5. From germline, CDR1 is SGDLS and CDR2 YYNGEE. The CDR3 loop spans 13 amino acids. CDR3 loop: CASGGGAEDTQYF. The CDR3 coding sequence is TGTGCCAGCGGCGGGGGGGCAGAAGATACGCAGTATTTT.

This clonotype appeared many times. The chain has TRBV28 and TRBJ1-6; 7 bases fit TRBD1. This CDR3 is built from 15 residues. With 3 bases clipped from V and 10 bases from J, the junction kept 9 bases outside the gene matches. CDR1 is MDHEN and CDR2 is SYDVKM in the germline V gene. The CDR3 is CASSFPQGTYSPLHF. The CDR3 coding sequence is TGTGCCAGCAGTTTCCCACAGGGGACTTACTCACCCCTCCACTTT.